This T cell receptor beta chain came from a study of shared clonotypes between healthy human individuals. Sequencing was performed with immunoSEQ multiplex PCR; in TCRdb, only in-frame clones are kept and a portion is missing. The sample holds approximately 2,200,000 clones; 93% are singletons and the top ten take more than 1.5%. The length of the CDR3 is 18 residues. Per the germline V gene, CDR1 is SGDLS and CDR2 is YYNGEE. V trimming: 4 bases; J trimming: 3 bases; junction bases outside the gene matches: 16. Terminally differentiated effector memory CD45RA+ cells were excluded from the naive CD8 cells, which were CD45RO-negative and positively selected for CCR7.

The sequenced sample consisted of naive CD8+ T cells from PBMCs. V is TRBV9 and J is TRBJ2-3, with TRBD2 matching over 8 bases. The TCR sequence derives from a man younger than 30 in good health. Some clones in this sample may be carry-over from other donors' samples. DNA for the CDR3: TGTGCCAGCAGCTCTCCACCGGGTGGAGCGGGAGTAACAGATACGCAGTATTTT. Translated: CASSSPPGGAGVTDTQYF.